Following are 22 T cell receptor beta chains from one sample sequenced in a study of cytomegalovirus exposure and HLA in healthy donors. The primer mix had 60 Vbeta and 13 Jbeta primers. TCRdb keeps only in-frame clones here, not all; method: immunoSEQ multiplex PCR. The sample yields some 150,000 clones, around two thirds seen once. Input material: PBMCs. These TCRs come from a man between 35 and 55 years old in good health and CMV-seronegative.

This chain links TRBV19 with TRBJ1-5; TRBD1 matches 8 bases. Germline values: CDR1 LNHDA, CDR2 SQIVND (reference sequence). J lost 5 bases, V lost 4 bases, and 7 bases had no gene match. This CDR3 region has 15 residues. DNA of the CDR3: TGTGCCAGTAGTACCTTGGACAGGGTGGATCAGCCCCAGCATTTT. Protein: CASSTLDRVDQPQHF.

The chain employs TRBV5-5 and TRBJ2-1, with D perhaps matching TRBD2 (5 bases). This CDR3 contains 15 residues. V dropped 0 bases and J dropped 4 bases, with 11 bases sitting between them. CDR1 SGHKS and CDR2 YYEKEE come from the germline V gene (reference sequence). The CDR3 loop is CASSLVGSAYNEQFF. CDR3 nucleotide sequence: TGTGCCAGCAGCTTGGTAGGTAGCGCTTACAATGAGCAGTTCTTC.

This clone appeared a single time. The DNA of the CDR3 is TGTGCCAGCAGCCCCGGACAGGCCAAAAACATTCAGTACTTC. It codes for CASSPGQAKNIQYF. The chain employs TRBV5-5 and TRBJ2-4, with a weak D call TRBD1 (6 bases). Germline assignment: CDR1 SGHKS and CDR2 YYEKEE (reference sequence). The CDR3 contains 14 residues. V lost 4 bases and J lost 1, with 9 bases in between.

The genes are TRBV7-2 and TRBJ2-3; 8 bases line up with TRBD1. V was clipped by 5 bases and J by 3 bases; unmatched bases: 4. There are 14 residues in the CDR3. Germline CDR1 SGHTA, CDR2 FQGNSA. The CDR3 coding sequence is TGTGCCAGCAGCCTCCGGGACAGGACAGATACGCAGTATTTT. It translates to CASSLRDRTDTQYF.

The chain combines TRBV6-5 with TRBJ1-2, with 10 bases fitting TRBD1. Germline CDR1 reads MNHEY; CDR2 reads SVGAGI. The trim removed 4 bases at V and 0 bases at J, leaving 5 bases unmatched. The CDR3 runs to 16 residues. DNA of the CDR3: TGTGCCAGCAGTTGGGACAGGGGAAAAGCTAACTATGGCTACACCTTC. Translated: CASSWDRGKANYGYTF.

The rearrangement uses TRBV21-1 and TRBJ1-5; TRBD1, the D gene given by the table, was not confirmed from the DNA. TRBV21-1 is reported as a pseudogene. The CDR3 loop spans 18 amino acids. The CDR3 protein is CASSKAEDRDKSNQPQHF. The CDR3 nucleotides read TGTGCCAGCAGCAAAGCCGAGGACAGAGACAAAAGCAATCAGCCCCAGCATTTT.

V gene TRBV7-2 combines with J gene TRBJ1-5, with no clear D. Trimming removed 5 bases from V and 2 bases from J, with 10 bases in between. This CDR3 spans 14 amino acids. Germline assignment: CDR1 SGHTA and CDR2 FQGNSA. DNA of the CDR3: TGTGCCAGCAGCCCCGAGATGGGCAATCAGCCCCAGCATTTT. It codes for CASSPEMGNQPQHF.

V is TRBV7-2 and J is TRBJ2-1; a possible D gene is TRBD2 (6 bases). Per the germline V gene, CDR1 is SGHTA and CDR2 is FQGNSA. The CDR3 is 16 residues long. The ends were cut back, 5 bases at V and 10 bases at J, with 24 bases in the middle. In DNA form, the CDR3 reads TGTGCCAGCAGCCCCTATGGGGGGTTGATGAATAAGGAGCAGTTCTTC. Its translation: CASSPYGGLMNKEQFF.

This clone turned up a few times. The chain is built from TRBV5-1 and TRBJ2-1; D gene unclear. Trimming left V 5 bases short and J 7 bases short, with 7 bases between. This CDR3 is built from 11 residues. Germline loops: CDR1 SGHRS, CDR2 YFSETQ. The DNA of the CDR3 is TGCGCCAGCAGTACTCGTAATGAGCAGTTCTTC. This translates into CASSTRNEQFF.

This sequence joins TRBV9 and TRBJ2-2; D perhaps matches TRBD2 (6 bases). The CDR3 sequence is 15 residues long. Trimming pared 4 bases from V and 6 bases from J, leaving 16 bases between. Germline V CDR1 and CDR2: SGDLS, YYNGEE. CDR3 nucleotide sequence: TGTGCCAGCAGCAGAGACCCGGGAGCTTCCGGGGAGCTGTTTTTT. This encodes CASSRDPGASGELFF.

This clone has just a few counts. The CDR3 here is CASSFPPSGGTGELFF. In nucleotides, the CDR3 is TGTGCCAGCAGTTTCCCCCCTAGCGGGGGCACCGGGGAGCTGTTTTTT. The rearrangement joins TRBV6-6 to TRBJ2-2; 10 positions agree with TRBD2. The CDR3 has 16 residues. Germline V lookup: CDR1 MNHNY, CDR2 SVGAGI (reference sequence). J lost 4 bases, V lost 4 bases, and 6 bases had no gene match.

This chain connects TRBV2 to TRBJ1-1, with D possibly TRBD1 on 5 matching bases. Germline values: CDR1 SNHLY, CDR2 FYNNEI. Trimming removed 6 bases at V and 1 base at J, with 12 bases between. This CDR3 is 14 amino acids long. The CDR3 loop is CASRAGLSNTEAFF. In nucleotides, the CDR3 is TGTGCCAGCAGGGCGGGACTCTCGAACACTGAAGCTTTCTTT.

This clone was counted only a few times. The chain carries TRBV30 and TRBJ1-5; no reliable D call. Germline V lookup: CDR1 GTSNPN, CDR2 SVGIG (reference sequence). The V and J ends lost 3 bases and 0 bases respectively, with 6 bases between them. The CDR3 covers 13 residues. CDR3 sequence: CAWSADSNQPQHF. In DNA, the CDR3 is TGTGCCTGGAGCGCAGATAGCAATCAGCCCCAGCATTTT. The complete variable domain, with remaining parts taken from reference TRBV30 and TRBJ1-5, reads SQTIHQWPATLVQPVGSPLSLECTVEGTSNPNLYWYRQAAGRGLQLLFYSVGIGQISSEVPQNLSASRPQDRQFILSSKKLLLSDSGFYLCAWSADSNQPQHFGDGTRLSIL.

This chain connects TRBV6-5 to TRBJ1-6; tentative D call: TRBD1 (5 bases). The V end lost 7 bases, the J end lost 2 bases, and 9 bases lay between the germline ends. The CDR3 runs 14 residues. Looked up from germline, CDR1 is MNHEY and CDR2 is SVGAGI. The CDR3 DNA sequence: TGTGCCAGCACCGACAGAACCTATAATTCACCCCTCCACTTT. Encoded protein: CASTDRTYNSPLHF.

The chain carries TRBV27 and TRBJ2-5; weak D call: TRBD2 (6 bases). This CDR3 is 14 amino acids long. The germline gives CDR1 MNHEY, CDR2 SMNVEV (reference sequence). V was clipped by 3 bases and J by 2 bases, with 10 bases between them. CDR3 bases: TGTGCCAGCAGTTTTCGGGCGGGGCAAGAGACCCAGTACTTC. Its protein product is CASSFRAGQETQYF.

This clone was seen a few times. V usage is TRBV4-1 and J usage is TRBJ1-6, with TRBD1 identical over 8 bases. Germline lookup yields CDR1 MGHRA and CDR2 YSYEKL. V was pared by 1 base and J by 4 bases, with 6 bases of the junction left unmatched. The CDR3 loop spans 17 amino acids. The CDR3 here is CASSQARQGRYNSPLHF. CDR3 in DNA: TGCGCCAGCAGCCAAGCTCGACAGGGGCGTTATAATTCACCCCTCCACTTT.

The J gene is TRBJ2-7, the V gene TRBV7-2; 9 bases agree with TRBD2. J lost 2 bases, V lost 2 bases, and 4 bases had no gene match. Germline V lookup: CDR1 SGHTA, CDR2 FQGNSA. The CDR3 length is 15 residues. CDR3 protein: CASSLSLAGTYEQYF. The CDR3 DNA reads as TGTGCCAGCAGCTTAAGTCTAGCGGGGACCTACGAGCAGTACTTC.

CDR3 sequence reads: CASLGGTTDTQYF. CDR3 DNA sequence: TGTGCCAGTCTAGGGGGAACCACAGATACGCAGTATTTT. The chain has TRBV28 and TRBJ2-3; possible D gene TRBD1, 6 bases. Germline CDR1 reads MDHEN; CDR2 reads SYDVKM. V shed 9 bases and J shed 2 bases, with 12 bases lying between them. The CDR3 length is 13 residues.

This clone was detected a few times. This chain joins TRBV6-5 and TRBJ2-3; TRBD2 agrees at 12 bases. This CDR3 spans 14 amino acids. Germline V gene data show CDR1 as MNHEY and CDR2 as SVGAGI. The V and J ends lost 6 bases and 9 bases, in that order; junction bases with no gene match: 7. The CDR3 here is CASRTSGGLRTQYF. The CDR3 nucleotides read TGTGCCAGCAGAACTAGCGGGGGGCTAAGAACGCAGTATTTT.

V and J are TRBV28 and TRBJ2-6, with D possibly TRBD2 on 6 matching bases. V was cut by 8 bases and J by 9 bases, with 17 bases left in between. The CDR3 contains 14 residues. Germline lookup yields CDR1 MDHEN and CDR2 SYDVKM. The CDR3 protein is CASAPRRGGNVLTF. The DNA of the CDR3 is TGTGCCAGCGCACCCCGGCGGGGAGGCAACGTCCTGACTTTC.

The chain recombines TRBV27 with TRBJ1-3; D gene ambiguous. The germline V and J ends were trimmed by 7 bases and 2 bases, with 12 bases remaining between them. Germline V gene lookup returns CDR1 MNHEY and CDR2 SMNVEV (reference sequence). The CDR3 sequence is 14 residues long. The CDR3 sequence: CASKSVSAGNTIYF. The CDR3 DNA reads as TGTGCCAGCAAGAGCGTCTCTGCTGGAAACACCATATATTTT.

This clone was seen only a few times. V and J are TRBV6-1 and TRBJ2-2; 7 bases fit TRBD1. The CDR3 is 15 residues long. V lost 7 bases and J lost 3; bases outside the gene matches: 8. Germline CDR1 reads MNHNS; CDR2 reads SASEGT. CDR3 sequence: CASTLDRVDTGELFF. CDR3 DNA: TGTGCCAGCACCCTAGACAGGGTGGACACCGGGGAGCTGTTTTTT.